The rows below give T cell receptor beta chains drawn from one sample of a study of T cell responses to AZD1222 COVID-19 vaccine. Using immunoSEQ multiplex PCR, the repertoire was profiled, and TCRdb retains in-frame clones only, with some absent. The top ten clones hold approximately 2.8% of a sample with 70,000 to 95,000 clones, roughly 89% of them seen once. The source material was peripheral blood, sampled on day 0 of MenACWY control vaccination. Receptors were obtained from an adult in good health. CDR3s include the opening cysteine and the closing phenylalanine or tryptophan. A D gene is named only where the DNA matches it firmly. Some rows have no size entry. The others give once, few or many, or a class for an expanded clone.

TRBJ2-1 | TRBV4-1 | . | . | TGCGCCAGCAGCCAAGACAGTCCGGGCAATGAGCAGTTCTTC | CASSQDSPGNEQFF
TRBJ2-2 | TRBV30 | . | . | TGTGCCTGGAGGTTTAGAGGACCCGTCTTAAACACCGGGGAGCTGTTTTTT | CAWRFRGPVLNTGELFF
TRBJ1-1 | TRBV11-3 | once | . | TGTGCCAGCAGCTTAGATCTGAGACGGACTAACACTGAAGCTTTCTTT | CASSLDLRRTNTEAFF
TRBJ2-7 | TRBV11-3 | . | TRBD1 | TGTGCCAGCCGTGACAGGGGGGCCTACGAGCAGTACTTC | CASRDRGAYEQYF
TRBJ2-3 | TRBV6-5 | . | . | TGTGCCAGCAGTTACGAATGGGAAAGCACAGATACGCAGTATTTT | CASSYEWESTDTQYF
TRBJ1-1 | TRBV9 | . | TRBD1 | TGTGCCAGCAGCTCAGGACAGGGCGGCGCTGAAGCTTTCTTT | CASSSGQGGAEAFF
TRBJ2-1 | TRBV29-1 | . | . | TGCAGCGTTGAAGCGTCTAGAAGTAGCAATGAGCAGTTCTTC | CSVEASRSSNEQFF
TRBJ2-3 | TRBV7-8 | once | . | TGTGCCAGCAGCGTAGGAGGGGGGACAGATACGCAGTATTTT | CASSVGGGTDTQYF
TRBJ1-1 | TRBV3-1/TRBV3-2 | . | . | TGTGCCAGCAGCCGGATAATGGGGGACACTGAAGCTTTCTTT | CASSRIMGDTEAFF
TRBJ2-2 | TRBV29-1 | . | TRBD1 | TGCAGCGTACTATTCCGGGACAGCTCCGGGGAGCTGTTTTTT | CSVLFRDSSGELFF
TRBJ2-7 | TRBV11-2 | . | . | TGTGCCAGCAGCTTAGTGGTAGGGTTCTACGAGCAGTACTTC | CASSLVVGFYEQYF
TRBJ1-2 | TRBV7-9 | once | TRBD1 | TGTGCCAGCAGCTTAGTTAGGGACAGGATTTCCGCTAACTATGGCTACACCTTC | CASSLVRDRISANYGYTF
TRBJ1-4 | TRBV6-5 | . | . | TGTGCCAGCAGTTACGTGGTAGGGGATGAAAAACTGTTTTTT | CASSYVVGDEKLFF
TRBJ2-7 | TRBV4-1 | . | . | TGCGCCAGCAGCCAAGTTCCGTCCAGGGTCTCCTACGAGCAGTACTTC | CASSQVPSRVSYEQYF
TRBJ1-2 | TRBV27 | . | . | TGTGCCAGCAGTTTACAGGGGAAGTCTGGCTACACCTTC | CASSLQGKSGYTF
TRBJ2-7 | TRBV30 | . | . | TGTGCCTGGACTCGACAACCCCCCGGGACCTACGAGCAGTACTTC | CAWTRQPPGTYEQYF